These T cell receptor beta chains were read from a single sample in a study of T cell responses to AZD1222 COVID-19 vaccine. The data were produced by immunoSEQ multiplex PCR, yet TCRdb's version contains in-frame clones alone and is incomplete. The sample holds 100,000 or so clones; over 75% are singletons and the top ten take just over 4%. The sequencing used peripheral blood, collected on day 0 of MenACWY control vaccination. The receptors shown here come from an adult in good health. Each CDR3 is given with its conserved first and last residue. D genes are given only for firm matches. Size is omitted from some rows. Given values are once, few, many or a class for expanded clones.

clone_size,j_call,v_call,d_call,cdr3_nt,cdr3_aa
-,TRBJ2-1,TRBV4-3,TRBD2,TGCGCCAGCAGCCAGTTACTAGCGGCCTCCTACAATGAGCAGTTCTTC,CASSQLLAASYNEQFF
-,TRBJ1-2,TRBV6-2/TRBV6-3,TRBD1,TGTGCCAGCAGTTACGAAGGGACAGTCGTCTTC,CASSYEGTVVF
-,TRBJ1-2,TRBV7-9,-,TGTGCCAGCCTATCCCCGGACAGAAGTTATGGCTACACCTTC,CASLSPDRSYGYTF
-,TRBJ2-5,TRBV3-1/TRBV3-2,-,TGTGCCAGCAGCCTCGAGTTAGCGGAAGAGACCCAGTACTTC,CASSLELAEETQYF
once,TRBJ2-5,TRBV19,TRBD2,TGTGCCAGTAGTGATAGCGGGGGCCCCCAAGAGACCCAGTACTTC,CASSDSGGPQETQYF
-,TRBJ1-1,TRBV19,-,TGTGCCAGTAGGGGCAGTTTGATTGAGGACACTGAAGCTTTCTTT,CASRGSLIEDTEAFF
-,TRBJ1-2,TRBV13,-,TGTGCCAGCAGTCGGAACCCTAACTATGGCTACACCTTC,CASSRNPNYGYTF
once,TRBJ1-5,TRBV7-2,-,TGTGCCAGCAGCTTAGCAGGTAGCAATCAGCCCCAGCATTTT,CASSLAGSNQPQHF
-,TRBJ2-7,TRBV6-2/TRBV6-3,TRBD2,TGTGCCAGCAGTTACTCCCTACGCGATAGCGGGGGCCTCTCCTACGAGCAGTACTTC,CASSYSLRDSGGLSYEQYF
few,TRBJ2-3,TRBV15,TRBD1,TGTGCCACCAGCAAGTCATTGGACAGGGCGGGCACAGATACGCAGTATTTT,CATSKSLDRAGTDTQYF
-,TRBJ2-6,TRBV27,TRBD2,TGTGCCAGCAGCCATCTCGCGGGAGGCCCTCCGACTGGGGCCAACGTCCTGACTTTC,CASSHLAGGPPTGANVLTF
-,TRBJ2-2,TRBV4-1,-,TGCGCCAGCAGCCAAGAACAAAGGAGGGCCGGGGAGCTGTTTTTT,CASSQEQRRAGELFF
-,TRBJ1-3,TRBV7-2,-,TGTGCCAGCAGCCCCCAGGCAGGGGTACCTGGAAACACCATATATTTT,CASSPQAGVPGNTIYF
-,TRBJ1-5,TRBV28,-,TGTGCCAGCAGTTTAGTGGGGGGCTATCAGCCCCAGCATTTT,CASSLVGGYQPQHF
-,TRBJ1-1,TRBV27,TRBD1,TGTGCCAGCAAAGCACAGGGGTTTAGAACTGAAGCTTTCTTT,CASKAQGFRTEAFF
-,TRBJ1-1,TRBV24-1,TRBD1,TGTGCCACCAGTGATTTGTGGCAGGGGGGGGCTGAAGCTTTCTTT,CATSDLWQGGAEAFF
-,TRBJ1-1,TRBV3-1/TRBV3-2,TRBD1,TGTGCCAGCAGCCTCCGACAGGGGTCGGTCACTGAAGCTTTCTTT,CASSLRQGSVTEAFF